The 23 T cell receptor beta chains below come from one sample, sequenced in a study of OX40 agonist ivuxolimab in advanced cancers. The table came from immunoSEQ multiplex PCR; TCRdb's copy has only in-frame clones and leaves some out. Among tens of thousands of clones listed, approximately 90% were seen once. The material was CD4+ or CD8+ T cells sorted from blood, obtained in a trial of the OX40 agonist ivuxolimab. The receptors were gathered from an adult with an advanced solid tumor such as melanoma, head and neck, liver or kidney cancer.

This rearrangement joins TRBV10-1 to TRBJ1-1; the match to TRBD1 covers 8 bases. Germline CDR1 WNHNN, CDR2 SYGVQD (reference sequence). This CDR3 has 12 residues. The V gene end was trimmed by 11 bases and the J gene end by 4 bases; junction bases not matched to a gene: 6. CDR3 protein: CARGQGGTEAFF. CDR3 sequence (DNA): TGCGCCCGCGGACAGGGCGGCACTGAAGCTTTCTTT.

The gene calls are TRBV7-9 and TRBJ2-6, with D possibly TRBD2 on 5 matching bases. The CDR3 covers 16 residues. Trimming took off 1 base at V and 2 bases at J, with 9 bases between the two ends. Germline assignment: CDR1 SEHNR and CDR2 FQNEAQ (reference sequence). The chain's CDR3 is CASSLVSRAGANVLTF. The CDR3 coding sequence is TGTGCCAGCAGCTTAGTATCGAGGGCTGGGGCCAACGTCCTGACTTTC.

This clone was seen a handful of times. The genes are TRBV10-3 and TRBJ1-1; no clear D gene. V was cut by 7 bases and J by 3 bases, with 15 bases left in between. This CDR3 is built from 14 residues. Germline V gene lookup returns CDR1 ENHRY and CDR2 SYGVKD. CDR3 bases: TGTGCCATCATGTCAGCCTATTCGGACACTGAAGCTTTCTTT. This translates into CAIMSAYSDTEAFF.

This chain joins TRBV12-5 and TRBJ2-7, with a tentative D call TRBD2 (7 bases). There are 15 residues in the CDR3. Looked up from germline, CDR1 is LGHNT and CDR2 is FRNRAP. Trimming left V 3 bases short and J 2 bases short, with 14 bases between. In nucleotides, the CDR3 is TGTGCTAGTGGTTTTTTGAGGGGGGGCCCCTACGAGCAGTACTTC. It is translated as CASGFLRGGPYEQYF.

A word on this clone: The same CDR3 also results from other DNA sequences found in this sample. The CDR3 protein is CASSLNSYNEQFF. CDR3 sequence (DNA): TGCGCCAGCAGCTTGAACTCCTACAATGAGCAGTTCTTC. The rearrangement joins TRBV5-1 to TRBJ2-1; D remains ambiguous. Germline-derived CDR1 and CDR2 are SGHRS and YFSETQ. The CDR3 runs to 13 residues. Trimming left V 1 base short and J 0 bases short, with 2 bases between.

The chain couples TRBV9 to TRBJ1-1; tentatively, D is TRBD1 (5 bases). The CDR3 length is 15 residues. Germline lookup yields CDR1 SGDLS and CDR2 YYNGEE. Trimming left V 6 bases short and J 12 bases short, with 27 bases between. DNA for the CDR3: TGTGCCAGCACCCCCGACCAGGGCGTTCCTCCTGCGCCTTTCTTT. Its translation: CASTPDQGVPPAPFF.

This clone was counted once. V and J are TRBV10-3 and TRBJ1-5, with D possibly matching TRBD1 (6 bases). The CDR3 has 15 amino acids. Germline assignment: CDR1 ENHRY and CDR2 SYGVKD. The V end lost 3 bases, the J end lost 7 bases, and 16 bases lay between the germline ends. CDR3 region: CAISEGGGQGQPQHF. Written as DNA, the CDR3 is TGTGCCATCAGTGAAGGCGGGGGGCAGGGGCAGCCCCAGCATTTT.

This chain connects TRBV7-2 to TRBJ1-3, with D maybe TRBD1 (6 bases). The CDR3 contains 16 residues. CDR1 and CDR2 (germline): SGHTA, FQGNSA. V was cut by 1 base and J by 1 base, with 11 bases left in between. The CDR3 region is CASSLDRVHSGNTIYF. CDR3 DNA: TGTGCCAGCAGCTTAGACAGGGTACATTCTGGAAACACCATATATTTT. Variable domain in full (rest from reference TRBV7-2 and TRBJ1-3): GAGVSQSPSNKVTEKGKDVELRCDPISGHTALYWYRQSLGQGLEFLIYFQGNSAPDKSGLPSDRFSAERTGGSVSTLTIQRTQQEDSAVYLCASSLDRVHSGNTIYFGEGSWLTVV.

The J gene is TRBJ1-3, the V gene TRBV7-2; TRBD1 might be the D (6 bases). Germline V lookup: CDR1 SGHTA, CDR2 FQGNSA. V was clipped by 5 bases and J by 4 bases, with 15 bases between them. The CDR3 has 15 amino acids. The DNA of the CDR3 is TGTGCCAGCAGCCAACAGGCAGGGGACGGAAACACCATATATTTT. This codes for CASSQQAGDGNTIYF.

This clone appeared a single time. The chain recombines TRBV18 with TRBJ2-5, with TRBD2 identical over 7 bases. CDR1 KGHSH and CDR2 LQKENI come from the germline V gene. V trimming: 8 bases; J trimming: 4 bases; junction bases outside the gene matches: 13. The CDR3 extends over 15 amino acids. For the CDR3, the DNA is TGTGCCAGCGTGGCCCTTCAGGGAGGGAGAGAGACCCAGTACTTC. It codes for CASVALQGGRETQYF.

The rearrangement uses TRBV2 and TRBJ2-7; tentative D call: TRBD2 (6 bases). The V gene's germline CDR1 is SNHLY and CDR2 FYNNEI. The CDR3 runs to 15 residues. V was shortened by 6 bases and J by 2 bases, with 17 bases between the two germline ends. The CDR3 region has the DNA TGTGCCAGCAGACATCGGGACTTGAGGGCCTACGAGCAGTACTTC. It specifies CASRHRDLRAYEQYF.

This chain joins TRBV2 and TRBJ2-1; 13 positions match TRBD2. This CDR3 is 18 amino acids long. V shed 8 bases, J shed 0 bases, and the junction held 10 bases outside the gene matches. The V gene's germline CDR1 is SNHLY and CDR2 FYNNEI. CDR3 loop: CASLLAGGLMSSYNEQFF. CDR3 nucleotide sequence: TGTGCCAGCCTACTAGCGGGGGGGCTGATGAGCTCCTACAATGAGCAGTTCTTC.

This chain links TRBV11-2 with TRBJ2-3; TRBD2 is a possible D gene (6 bases). CDR1 SGHAT and CDR2 FQNNGV come from the germline V gene. The CDR3 length is 14 residues. Deletions cut 5 bases from V and 2 bases from J, with 11 bases between. As DNA, the CDR3 is TGTGCCAGCAGCCTTGGGACTTTCACAGATACGCAGTATTTT. This encodes CASSLGTFTDTQYF.

V and J are TRBV5-6 and TRBJ1-1; 7 bases agree with TRBD1. Germline trimming cut 0 bases from V and 2 bases from J; bases unmatched to any gene: 7. Per germline, CDR1 SGHDT and CDR2 YYEEEE. CDR3 length equals 16 residues. The CDR3 nucleotides are TGTGCCAGCAGCTTGGGGTCGGCAGGGGGAAACACTGAAGCTTTCTTT. As protein: CASSLGSAGGNTEAFF.

The CDR3 protein is CASSLQGGLEQYF. The CDR3 region has the DNA TGTGCCAGCAGCTTGCAGGGCGGGCTCGAGCAGTACTTC. The J gene is TRBJ2-7, the V gene TRBV7-9; D may be TRBD1 or TRBD2 (5 bases each). The CDR3 runs 13 residues. From germline, CDR1 is SEHNR and CDR2 FQNEAQ (reference sequence). The V and J ends lost 3 bases and 6 bases respectively, with 12 bases between them.

The rearrangement links TRBV6-1 to TRBJ1-5; TRBD1 agrees at 7 bases. The trim removed 6 bases at V and 6 bases at J, leaving 11 bases unmatched. Germline V lookup: CDR1 MNHNS, CDR2 SASEGT. The CDR3 covers 15 residues. The CDR3 DNA follows: TGTGCCAGCAGCGACGGGACAGCCGAGGGTCAGCCCCAGCATTTT. Translated, it gives CASSDGTAEGQPQHF.

V is TRBV5-1 and J is TRBJ1-1; D is possibly TRBD1 (6 bases). Trimming removed 4 bases at V and 9 bases at J, with 25 bases between. CDR1 is SGHRS, CDR2 YFSETQ, per germline. The CDR3 consists of 16 residues. The CDR3 DNA sequence: TGCGCCAGCAGCCCTTCAAAAACAGGGAGCCCCAACAAAGCTTTCTTT. Its protein product is CASSPSKTGSPNKAFF.

CDR3 loop: CASNTDTGILSNQPQHF. The CDR3 DNA is TGTGCCAGCAATACCGACACAGGGATTTTAAGCAATCAGCCCCAGCATTTT. The chain employs TRBV28 and TRBJ1-5, with D maybe TRBD1 (6 bases). Deletions cut 7 bases from V and 1 base from J, with 20 bases between. CDR1 and CDR2 from the germline V gene are MDHEN and SYDVKM. The CDR3 runs 17 residues.

This clone appeared a single time. The junction departs from the called germline gene at one end, perhaps through a read error. The chain couples TRBV5-4 to TRBJ2-1, with 7 bases aligning to TRBD2. Germline V CDR1 and CDR2: SGHNT, YYREEE (reference sequence). The CDR3 runs 16 residues. The CDR3 region has the DNA TGTGCCAGCAGCCCACGGGGGGTCCAGTTCCGGGCCGGAATGGTCTTC. Encoded protein: CASSPRGVQFRAGMVF.

V is TRBV5-1 and J is TRBJ1-1; 10 bases align to TRBD1. Germline V CDR1 and CDR2: SGHRS, YFSETQ. The CDR3 runs 13 residues. J lost 10 bases, V lost 3 bases, and 6 bases had no gene match. The CDR3 reads CASSSNRDRGAFF. The CDR3 region has the DNA TGCGCCAGCAGCTCAAACCGGGACAGGGGAGCTTTCTTT.

This chain connects TRBV2 to TRBJ2-2; no definite D call. The ends were cut back, 7 bases at V and 1 base at J, with 7 bases in the middle. CDR1 is SNHLY and CDR2 is FYNNEI in the germline V gene. The CDR3 is 13 residues long. The CDR3 bases are TGTGCCAGCAATACAGAGAACACCGGGGAGCTGTTTTTT. This translates into CASNTENTGELFF.

The CDR3 region has the DNA TGTGCCAGCAGTTTGGAGCTTGAGTCAGAAGCTTTCTTT. Its translation is CASSLELESEAFF. The rearrangement joins TRBV27 to TRBJ1-1, with unresolved D. Trimming took 3 bases from V and 8 from J, leaving 13 bases between them. CDR1 and CDR2 (germline): MNHEY, SMNVEV (reference sequence). The length of the CDR3 is 13 residues.

The CDR3 DNA follows: TGTGCCAGCAGCCGGACAGCCCTTTATACCCACGAGCAGTACTTC. Its protein product is CASSRTALYTHEQYF. J is TRBJ2-7 and V is TRBV6-1; TRBD1 is a possible D gene (6 bases). Germline V CDR1 and CDR2: MNHNS, SASEGT. V dropped 6 bases and J dropped 5 bases, with 20 bases sitting between them. The CDR3 spans 15 residues.